The TCR beta chain described here comes from a study of cytotoxic CD8 clonotypes in ibrutinib-treated CLL. Overall study context: Following a median around 13 months of treatment, with a range of 6 to 36, response samples were taken. General study findings and limits: Clonality correlated strongly with circulating CD8+ T cells and exceeded age-matched healthy donors at baseline.

Assay used: immunoSEQ multiplex PCR; TCRdb lists only in-frame clones, some missing. The sample yields about 250,000 clones, 70% seen once. TCR beta libraries used approximately 1.8 micrograms of genomic DNA from cryopreserved PBMCs. CDR1 LGHNA and CDR2 YNFKEQ come from the germline V gene. The CDR3 has 13 amino acids. V was shortened by 1 base and J by 5 bases, with 6 bases between the two germline ends. About this clone itself: Its antigen is undetermined.

V is TRBV4-2 and J is TRBJ2-1; no clear D. Sequenced here: PBMCs, sampled after 24 months of ibrutinib treatment. The sequence derives from a human donor with chronic lymphocytic leukemia. The CDR3 loop reads CASSQGPNNEQFF. The CDR3 nucleotides are TGTGCCAGCAGCCAAGGTCCGAACAATGAGCAGTTCTTC.